One sample yielded the 23 T cell receptor beta chains listed below, sequenced in a study of T cells in Graves' hyperthyroidism and ophthalmopathy. Authors of the study amplified TCR beta CDR3 regions from RNA transcripts. The HTBI primer set drove a first-round RT-PCR of the TCR CDR3. TCRdb ran MiXCR on the multiplex PCR reads and lists one entry per CDR3 protein. The sample has around 520,000 distinct CDR3 sequences; roughly 25% are singletons. Source material: blood. The receptors derive from a woman in her 30s with Graves' ophthalmopathy.

This chain connects TRBV28 to TRBJ1-2, with 8 bases fitting TRBD1. Germline-derived CDR1 and CDR2 are MDHEN and SYDVKM. The V gene end was trimmed by 6 bases and the J gene end by 2 bases; junction bases not matched to a gene: 11. The CDR3 is 16 amino acids. CDR3 residues: CASRTTRTGRNYGYTF. In DNA, the CDR3 is TGTGCCAGCAGAACAACCCGGACAGGGAGGAACTATGGCTACACCTTC.

In this sample, this clonotype turned up many times. The chain uses TRBV2 and TRBJ1-1; D gene uncertain. The germline V gene has CDR1 SNHLY and CDR2 FYNNEI. The CDR3 extends over 11 amino acids. V lost 7 bases and J 8 bases, leaving 11 bases between the germline ends. The CDR3 nucleotides are TGTGCCAGCACCATGTACCAAGAAGCTTTCTTT. Encoded protein: CASTMYQEAFF. Complete variable domain (other parts from reference TRBV2 and TRBJ1-1): EPEVTQTPSHQVTQMGQEVILRCVPISNHLYFYWYRQILGQKVEFLVSFYNNEISEKSEIFDDQFSVERPDGSNFTLKIRSTKLEDSAMYFCASTMYQEAFFGQGTRLTVV.

The genes are TRBV6-2 or TRBV6-3 and TRBJ2-7, with 10 bases lining up with TRBD1. J lost 4 bases, V lost 2 bases, and 8 bases had no gene match. CDR1 is MNHEY, CDR2 SVGEGT, per germline. This CDR3 region has 16 residues. The CDR3 coding sequence is TGTGCCAGCAGTTACCCGCCTCCGGGACAGGGGTACGAGCAGTACTTC. Translation gives CASSYPPPGQGYEQYF.

The rearrangement joins TRBV24-1 to TRBJ2-5; D unclear. Between the trimmed V and J ends, which lost 1 base and 1 base, there was a span of 0 bases. The CDR3 covers 12 residues. Germline V gene lookup returns CDR1 KGHDR and CDR2 SFDVKD. CDR3 loop: CATSDFQETQYF. The CDR3 nucleotides read TGTGCCACCAGTGATTTCCAAGAGACCCAGTACTTC.

This clonotype was seen ten or more times. The chain employs TRBV5-1 and TRBJ2-7, with D hard to call. Trimming stripped 0 bases from V and 1 base from J, with 11 bases between. The germline V gene has CDR1 SGHRS and CDR2 YFSETQ. This CDR3 is built from 15 residues. The CDR3 bases are TGCGCCAGCAGCTTGGAAGGATGGAGTTCCTACGAGCAGTACTTC. It is translated as CASSLEGWSSYEQYF.

There are a few counts of this clonotype. The chain links TRBV27 to TRBJ2-5; 8 bases are shared with TRBD2. The CDR3 loop spans 15 amino acids. V lost 0 bases, J lost 2 bases, and 2 bases stayed unmatched. Looked up from germline, CDR1 is MNHEY and CDR2 is SMNVEV (reference sequence). The CDR3 DNA follows: TGTGCCAGCAGTTTATCTAGCGGGGATCAAGAGACCCAGTACTTC. Translation: CASSLSSGDQETQYF.

This clonotype was observed many times. The J gene is TRBJ2-4, the V gene TRBV7-3, with D possibly matching TRBD2 (5 bases). The CDR3 length is 15 residues. V lost 5 bases, J lost 1 base, and 12 bases lay in between. CDR1 and CDR2 (germline): SGHTA, FQGTGA. CDR3 sequence (DNA): TGTGCCAGCAGCCCAGCGGTGGGGGCCAAAAACATTCAGTACTTC. This translates into CASSPAVGAKNIQYF. The full variable domain, in which reference TRBV7-3 and TRBJ2-4 provide the parts outside the CDR3, is GAGVSQTPSNKVTEKGKYVELRCDPISGHTALYWYRQSLGQGPEFLIYFQGTGAADDSGLPNDRFFAVRPEGSVSTLKIQRTERGDSAVYLCASSPAVGAKNIQYFGAGTRLSVL.

This clonotype was recorded many times. The V gene is TRBV2, the J gene TRBJ1-5; tentative D call: TRBD1 (5 bases). This CDR3 has 14 residues. The germline V gene encodes CDR1 SNHLY and CDR2 FYNNEI. V lost 3 bases, J lost 2 bases, and 8 bases lay in between. CDR3 residues: CASSEGVGNQPQHF. The CDR3 DNA follows: TGTGCCAGCAGTGAGGGGGTGGGCAATCAGCCCCAGCATTTT.

Many counts were recorded for this clonotype. J is TRBJ1-2 and V is TRBV6-1; D unclear. Trimming cost V 1 base and J 7 bases, with 16 bases left between them. Looked up from germline, CDR1 is MNHNS and CDR2 is SASEGT. This CDR3 region has 15 residues. The CDR3 DNA follows: TGTGCCAGCAGTGAAGGCCTGACTTGGAAGCGTGGCTACACCTTC. This gives the protein CASSEGLTWKRGYTF.

This clonotype has only a few counts. The rearrangement uses TRBV20-1 and TRBJ1-5, with D uncertain. The germline V gene has CDR1 DFQATT and CDR2 SNEGSKA (reference sequence). CDR3 length: 13 residues. V was shortened by 0 bases and J by 4 bases, with 7 bases between the two germline ends. The CDR3 spells CSAREMWNQPQHF. The CDR3 nucleotides read TGCAGTGCTAGAGAAATGTGGAATCAGCCCCAGCATTTT.

As DNA, the CDR3 is TGTGCCAGCTCCCTGATACGGGCTCAGCCCCAGCATTTT. This encodes CASSLIRAQPQHF. V gene TRBV6-1 combines with J gene TRBJ1-5; D gene unclear. Germline values: CDR1 MNHNS, CDR2 SASEGT. V was clipped by 8 bases and J by 6 bases, with 14 bases between them. This CDR3 comprises 13 residues.

This clonotype was seen many times. The J gene is TRBJ1-2, the V gene TRBV5-1; D remains ambiguous. CDR1 is SGHRS and CDR2 is YFSETQ in the germline V gene. The CDR3 sequence is 15 residues long. The V gene lost 0 bases and the J gene lost 6 bases, with 15 bases spanning the gap. CDR3 DNA: TGCGCCAGCAGCTTGGGACAAATCTACCTTGATGGCTACACCTTC. Translated, it gives CASSLGQIYLDGYTF.

This clonotype was counted many times. The V call is TRBV18, the J call TRBJ1-1, with 7 bases that match TRBD1. Unmatched junction bases numbered 5, after V lost 4 bases and J lost 0 bases. Germline V gives CDR1 KGHSH, CDR2 LQKENI. This CDR3 spans 15 amino acids. CDR3 bases: TGTGCCAGCTCACAGACAGGGTCTATGAACACTGAAGCTTTCTTT. Residues: CASSQTGSMNTEAFF.

This clonotype was detected ten times or more. The chain employs TRBV5-6 and TRBJ2-7, with D perhaps matching TRBD1 or TRBD2 (5 bases each). Trimming cost V 3 bases and J 2 bases, with 12 bases left between them. Looked up from germline, CDR1 is SGHDT and CDR2 is YYEEEE. The CDR3 loop spans 14 amino acids. The CDR3, as DNA: TGTGCCAGCAGCTGGGGCGGTAGCGCCTACGAGCAGTACTTC. Protein: CASSWGGSAYEQYF.

In this sample, this clonotype turned up many times. The chain is built from TRBV29-1 and TRBJ2-7; a weak D match, TRBD2 (6 bases). V was trimmed by 4 bases and J by 4 bases, leaving 23 bases between them. CDR1 SQVTM and CDR2 ANQGSEA come from the germline V gene. CDR3 length: 16 amino acids. CDR3 loop: CSVVYPQRGGLYEQYF. For the CDR3, the DNA is TGCAGCGTTGTATACCCCCAGAGGGGAGGTTTGTACGAGCAGTACTTC.

With regard to this clonotype: Relative to the germline gene, one junction end is altered; a read error may explain this. V and J are TRBV29-1 and TRBJ1-1, with TRBD1 as a possible D gene (5 bases). The CDR3 has 12 residues. CDR1 and CDR2 from the germline V gene are SQVTM and ANQGSEA. CDR3 sequence reads: CSVVLGVTEACF. The CDR3 DNA reads as TGCAGCGTTGTTCTGGGGGTCACTGAAGCTTGCTTT.

Many counts were recorded for this clonotype. This chain uses TRBV14 with TRBJ2-7, with TRBD1 matching over 8 bases. Germline V gene lookup returns CDR1 SGHDN and CDR2 FVKESK. The J segment lost 2 bases and the V segment lost 4 bases, leaving 1 base of the junction unmatched. This CDR3 region has 13 residues. For the CDR3, the DNA is TGTGCCAGCAGCCCGACAGGGGCCTACGAGCAGTACTTC. Translation: CASSPTGAYEQYF.

Many counts were recorded for this clonotype. The V gene is TRBV19, the J gene TRBJ1-3, with unresolved D. This CDR3 has 11 residues. CDR1 and CDR2 (germline): LNHDA, SQIVND (reference sequence). The V gene lost 9 bases and the J gene lost 1 base, with 4 bases spanning the gap. The CDR3, as DNA: TGTGCCAGCAGTTCTGGAAACACCATATATTTT. It translates to CASSSGNTIYF.

V and J are TRBV27 and TRBJ1-6, with D possibly matching TRBD1 (5 bases). This CDR3 is built from 14 residues. CDR1 and CDR2 from the germline V gene are MNHEY and SMNVEV (reference sequence). Trimming pared 4 bases from V and 7 bases from J, leaving 11 bases between. The chain's CDR3 is CASSWDGENSPLHF. CDR3 coding DNA: TGTGCCAGCAGTTGGGACGGAGAAAATTCACCCCTCCACTTT.

This sequence joins TRBV12-3 or TRBV12-4 and TRBJ1-1; a weak D match, TRBD1 (6 bases). V shed 2 bases and J shed 1 base, with 14 bases lying between them. This CDR3 region has 16 residues. The CDR3 nucleotides read TGTGCCAGCAGTTTAACAGGGATCCCAAGGAACACTGAAGCTTTCTTT. Translation: CASSLTGIPRNTEAFF.

This clonotype appeared many times. The chain recombines TRBV20-1 with TRBJ2-7; D possibly corresponds to TRBD2 (5 bases). V was pared by 5 bases and J by 1 base, with 9 bases between. Germline V gene lookup returns CDR1 DFQATT and CDR2 SNEGSKA (reference sequence). The CDR3 consists of 12 residues. CDR3 sequence reads: CSARGSSYEQYF. Here the CDR3 DNA reads TGCAGTGCTCGGGGTTCTTCCTACGAGCAGTACTTC.

The sample holds a few counts of this clonotype. The chain uses TRBV6-1 and TRBJ1-2; D not certain. The CDR3 covers 13 residues. Trimming cost V 3 bases and J 8 bases, with 13 bases left between them. CDR1 is MNHNS, CDR2 SASEGT, per germline. The DNA for the CDR3 is TGTGCCAGCAGTGACCAAAGACACGGGGGCTACACCTTC. It yields the protein CASSDQRHGGYTF.

This chain links TRBV2 with TRBJ1-1; D not resolved. The CDR3 has 11 residues. V was clipped by 6 bases and J by 8 bases, with 10 bases between them. Germline values: CDR1 SNHLY, CDR2 FYNNEI. The CDR3 is CASSGPVEAFF. The DNA of the CDR3 is TGTGCCAGCAGCGGACCAGTCGAAGCTTTCTTT.